The clone carrying this TCR beta chain has a single count. This sequence may be a read error, since a much larger clone differs from it by one base. The hyperthyroidism was newly diagnosed and had lasted under 2 months; the patients were aged 18 to 65. For the diagnoses, clinical symptoms, serum thyroxine and TRAb, thyroid ultrasound and orbital computed tomography were used. RNA transcripts served as the template for amplifying TCR beta CDR3 regions. RT-PCR in the first round (using the HTBI primer set) targeted the TCR CDR3. MiXCR, applied by TCRdb to the multiplex PCR reads, yields one record per CDR3 protein. The sample has roughly 380,000 distinct CDR3 sequences, over 11% seen once. The record originates from a study of T cells in Graves' hyperthyroidism and ophthalmopathy. Looking at the study overall: Before any treatment, at initial diagnosis, peripheral blood was collected.

This receptor was obtained from a woman aged 55 to 70 with Graves' hyperthyroidism. The sequenced material came from blood.

The CDR3 loop is CTSSSQGRTTEAFF. DNA for the CDR3: TGTACCAGCAGTTCTCAGGGGAGGACGACTGAAGCTTTCTTT. The V and J genes are TRBV28 and TRBJ1-1; D might be TRBD1 (6 bases). This CDR3 spans 14 amino acids. CDR1 MDHEN and CDR2 SYDVKM come from the germline V gene. The complete variable domain, with remaining parts taken from reference TRBV28 and TRBJ1-1, reads DVKVTQSSRYLVKRTGEKVFLECVQDMDHENMFWYRQDPGLGLRLIYFSYDVKMKEKGDIPEGYSVSREKKERFSLILESASTNQTSMYLCTSSSQGRTTEAFFGQGTRLTVV.